The sequence of this TCR beta chain was determined in a study of blood T cell repertoires in COVID-19. Study background: Samples came from the United States, Italy and Spain, spanning acute and convalescent COVID-19.

Authors' methods: Cell counts per sample came from amplifying reference gene primers. Some clones are missing from TCRdb's copy, which holds only in-frame ones; the method was immunoSEQ multiplex PCR. For V, J and clone size, that table is used; D and trimming come from the DNA. This repertoire shows about 82,000 clones, approximately 80% found once; its top ten account for around 12%. V was shortened by 8 bases and J by 4 bases, with 15 bases between the two germline ends. CDR1 and CDR2 from the germline V gene are SNHLY and FYNNEI. The CDR3 loop spans 13 amino acids. Sequencing was performed on peripheral blood. The clonotype was recovered from a woman in her thirties or forties with active or convalescent COVID-19. The chain combines TRBV2 with TRBJ2-7, with a possible D match to TRBD2 (5 bases). The chain's CDR3 is CASLREEGYEQYF. The CDR3 DNA follows: TGTGCCAGCTTGAGGGAAGAGGGATACGAGCAGTACTTC.